This T cell receptor (beta chain) was identified during a study of post-analysis software for immune sequencing data. Study-level results: There was significantly lower normalized Chao1 diversity in multiple sclerosis patients than in controls. TRBV segments more frequent in patients than in controls numbered roughly five and included TRBV5-6, TRBV5-1 and TRBV20-1. Analysis by F measure revealed that same-batch samples clustered strongly together.

cDNA libraries for TCR beta contained unique molecular identifiers. TCRdb re-analysed the PCR reads in MiXCR, keeping a single row per CDR3 protein. Of roughly 540,000 distinct CDR3 sequences listed, less than 40% are singletons. Germline CDR1 and CDR2: LGHDT and YNNKEL (reference sequence). This CDR3 comprises 15 residues. V shed 0 bases and J shed 4 bases, with 12 bases lying between them. Note on this clonotype: Its cognate antigen is unknown.

This chain connects TRBV3-1 to TRBJ2-5, with TRBD2 as a possible D gene (6 bases). Sequencing was done on a sample of blood. This TCR came from a girl aged 2-17 years with multiple sclerosis. CDR3 sequence (DNA): TGTGCCAGCAGCCAAGATCGGCAGGGAGGAGAGACCCAGTACTTC. It encodes CASSQDRQGGETQYF.